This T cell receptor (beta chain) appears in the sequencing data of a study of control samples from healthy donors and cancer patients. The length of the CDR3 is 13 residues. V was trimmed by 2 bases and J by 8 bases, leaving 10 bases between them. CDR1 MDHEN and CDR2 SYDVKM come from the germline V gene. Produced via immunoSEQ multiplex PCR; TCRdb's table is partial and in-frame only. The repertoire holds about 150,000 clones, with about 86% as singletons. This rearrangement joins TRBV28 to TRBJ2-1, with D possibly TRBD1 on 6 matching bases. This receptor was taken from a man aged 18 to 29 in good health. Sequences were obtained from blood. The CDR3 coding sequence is TGTGCCAGCAGTTTAGGAAACAGGGATGAGCAGTTCTTC. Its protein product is CASSLGNRDEQFF.